This is a list of T cell receptor beta chains from one sample in a study of blood T cell repertoires in COVID-19. The protocol was immunoSEQ multiplex PCR, while the TCRdb copy is restricted to in-frame clones and leaves out a portion. The sample has around 120,000 clones, less than 75% seen once; the top ten hold under 1%. The sample was peripheral blood. The receptors here all came from a human donor with acute or convalescent COVID-19. The donor label of this sample is uncertain. CDR3s include the opening cysteine and the closing phenylalanine or tryptophan. A D gene is named only where the DNA matches it firmly. Part of the rows lack a size; the others show once, few, many or a class for expanded clones.

size: -; D: -; J: TRBJ2-1; V: TRBV7-2; CDR3: CASSLEQNPYNEQFF; DNA: TGTGCCAGCAGCTTAGAACAGAACCCCTACAATGAGCAGTTCTTC
size: once; D: -; J: TRBJ1-4; V: TRBV18; CDR3: CASSPPENRNEKLFF; DNA: TGTGCCAGCTCACCACCAGAGAATCGTAATGAAAAACTGTTTTTT
size: -; D: TRBD2; J: TRBJ2-3; V: TRBV5-5; CDR3: CASSWEGPDTQYF; DNA: TGTGCCAGCAGCTGGGAGGGGCCAGATACGCAGTATTTT
size: -; D: TRBD1; J: TRBJ2-3; V: TRBV5-4; CDR3: CASSSRQGQADTQYF; DNA: TGTGCCAGCAGCTCCAGACAGGGTCAGGCAGATACGCAGTATTTT
size: -; D: -; J: TRBJ2-2; V: TRBV18; CDR3: CASSPDMNTGELFF; DNA: TGTGCCAGCTCACCGGACATGAACACCGGGGAGCTGTTTTTT
size: -; D: -; J: TRBJ2-3; V: TRBV19; CDR3: CASSRRDTQYF; DNA: TGTGCCAGTAGTCGCCGGGATACGCAGTATTTT
size: few; D: -; J: TRBJ2-1; V: TRBV7-9; CDR3: CASSLNRRGARDNEQFF; DNA: TGTGCCAGCAGCTTAAACCGACGGGGGGCGCGGGACAATGAGCAGTTCTTC
size: -; D: -; J: TRBJ1-1; V: TRBV4-1; CDR3: CASSLPGTEAFF; DNA: TGCGCCAGCAGCCTGCCAGGGACTGAAGCTTTCTTT
size: -; D: -; J: TRBJ1-1; V: TRBV3-1/TRBV3-2; CDR3: CASSPHLTSPNEAFF; DNA: TGTGCCAGCAGCCCACATTTGACTAGTCCGAATGAAGCTTTCTTT
size: -; D: TRBD1; J: TRBJ1-2; V: TRBV6-6; CDR3: CASSPGQGASGYTF; DNA: TGTGCCAGCAGTCCCGGGCAGGGGGCGTCGGGCTACACCTTC
size: -; D: TRBD1; J: TRBJ2-7; V: TRBV12-3/TRBV12-4; CDR3: CASRGTGSYEQYF; DNA: TGTGCCAGCAGGGGGACAGGATCCTACGAGCAGTACTTC
size: -; D: TRBD1; J: TRBJ1-1; V: TRBV2; CDR3: CASRKGQGTSAAFF; DNA: TGTGCCAGCAGAAAGGGACAGGGAACCTCGGCGGCTTTCTTT
size: -; D: -; J: TRBJ1-6; V: TRBV6-1; CDR3: CASSEWGGRNSPLHF; DNA: TGTGCCAGCAGTGAATGGGGGGGCCGGAATTCACCCCTCCACTTT
size: few; D: -; J: TRBJ2-7; V: TRBV11-2; CDR3: CASSHLNYEQYF; DNA: TGTGCCAGCAGCCACTTAAACTACGAGCAGTACTTC
size: -; D: -; J: TRBJ1-4; V: TRBV5-8; CDR3: CASSGARYSNEKLFF; DNA: TGTGCCAGCAGCGGCGCCAGGTATTCTAATGAAAAACTGTTTTTT
size: few; D: TRBD1; J: TRBJ1-5; V: TRBV6-5; CDR3: CASSKGQAQPQHF; DNA: TGTGCCAGCAGTAAGGGACAGGCTCAGCCCCAGCATTTT
size: -; D: TRBD2; J: TRBJ2-1; V: TRBV6-5; CDR3: CASRRLAGTGNEQFF; DNA: TGTGCCAGCAGACGACTAGCGGGGACGGGCAATGAGCAGTTCTTC
size: -; D: -; J: TRBJ1-6; V: TRBV3-1/TRBV3-2; CDR3: CASSPFGHPNSPLHF; DNA: TGTGCCAGCAGCCCATTTGGACACCCTAATTCACCCCTCCACTTT
size: -; D: -; J: TRBJ1-2; V: TRBV21-1; CDR3: CASSKLQGTRHNYGYTF; DNA: TGTGCCAGCAGCAAATTACAGGGGACGCGCCATAACTATGGCTACACCTTC
size: few; D: -; J: TRBJ2-3; V: TRBV3-1/TRBV3-2; CDR3: CASSPGGDLSDTQYF; DNA: TGTGCCAGCAGCCCAGGAGGGGACCTGTCAGATACGCAGTATTTT
size: few; D: TRBD1; J: TRBJ1-6; V: TRBV7-8; CDR3: CASSRDRANSPLHF; DNA: TGTGCCAGCAGCAGAGACAGGGCAAATTCACCCCTCCACTTT
size: -; D: TRBD1; J: TRBJ1-6; V: TRBV4-1; CDR3: CASSQRQGRDNSPLHF; DNA: TGCGCCAGCAGCCAGCGACAGGGGCGGGATAATTCACCCCTCCACTTT
size: few; D: -; J: TRBJ2-7; V: TRBV7-9; CDR3: CASSLAIGSGVEQYF; DNA: TGTGCCAGCAGCTTAGCTATCGGTTCAGGCGTTGAGCAGTACTTC
size: -; D: TRBD1; J: TRBJ2-7; V: TRBV6-5; CDR3: CASSGQGANYEQYF; DNA: TGTGCCAGCAGCGGACAGGGGGCAAACTACGAGCAGTACTTC
size: many; D: -; J: TRBJ2-2; V: TRBV9; CDR3: CASSVRLGAGELFF; DNA: TGTGCCAGCAGCGTTAGACTGGGGGCAGGGGAGCTGTTTTTT
size: -; D: -; J: TRBJ2-3; V: TRBV18; CDR3: CASSPIPGLNTDTQYF; DNA: TGTGCCAGCTCTCCTATACCGGGACTCAACACAGATACGCAGTATTTT
size: -; D: -; J: TRBJ1-3; V: TRBV18; CDR3: CASSPSGMSSGNTIYF; DNA: TGTGCCAGCTCACCTTCGGGGATGAGCTCTGGAAACACCATATATTTT
size: -; D: TRBD2; J: TRBJ2-5; V: TRBV6-5; CDR3: CASRASGEWETQYF; DNA: TGTGCCAGCAGGGCTAGCGGGGAATGGGAGACCCAGTACTTC
size: -; D: -; J: TRBJ1-6; V: TRBV27; CDR3: CASSPRAVEGAYNSPLHF; DNA: TGTGCCAGCAGTCCCCGAGCAGTTGAGGGAGCCTATAATTCACCCCTCCACTTT
size: few; D: TRBD1; J: TRBJ1-1; V: TRBV12-3/TRBV12-4; CDR3: CASSLYRGTEAFF; DNA: TGTGCCAGCAGTCTGTACAGGGGGACTGAAGCTTTCTTT
size: -; D: -; J: TRBJ1-5; V: TRBV19; CDR3: CASSTDKGQPQHF; DNA: TGTGCCAGTAGTACGGACAAGGGTCAGCCCCAGCATTTT
size: -; D: TRBD1; J: TRBJ1-2; V: TRBV6-5; CDR3: CASSSVGGQVFSGYTF; DNA: TGTGCCAGCAGTTCCGTGGGGGGACAGGTGTTCTCTGGCTACACCTTC
size: once; D: -; J: TRBJ2-2; V: TRBV11-2; CDR3: CASSTGTGELFF; DNA: TGTGCCAGCAGTACGGGGACCGGGGAGCTGTTTTTT
size: -; D: TRBD1; J: TRBJ2-7; V: TRBV2; CDR3: CASSVGFVTGNDWQYF; DNA: TGTGCCAGCAGTGTTGGGTTTGTGACAGGGAACGATTGGCAGTACTTC
size: -; D: TRBD1; J: TRBJ1-6; V: TRBV5-1; CDR3: CASRDTGGAGSPLHF; DNA: TGCGCCAGCAGGGATACAGGGGGCGCGGGTTCACCCCTCCACTTT
size: -; D: TRBD1; J: TRBJ2-3; V: TRBV18; CDR3: CASSPLPGQVGGTDTQYF; DNA: TGTGCCAGCTCACCACTCCCGGGACAGGTCGGGGGCACAGATACGCAGTATTTT
size: -; D: -; J: TRBJ2-3; V: TRBV6-6; CDR3: CASTLSADTQYF; DNA: TGTGCCAGCACGCTGTCGGCAGATACGCAGTATTTT
size: -; D: TRBD1; J: TRBJ1-1; V: TRBV28; CDR3: CASLVWGQGARTEAFF; DNA: TGTGCCAGCCTAGTTTGGGGACAGGGGGCGAGAACTGAAGCTTTCTTT
size: -; D: -; J: TRBJ1-4; V: TRBV23-1; CDR3: CASSPKSSGRATNEKLFF; DNA: TGCGCCAGCAGCCCAAAGAGTTCGGGTCGCGCAACTAATGAAAAACTGTTTTTT
size: -; D: -; J: TRBJ1-2; V: TRBV3-1/TRBV3-2; CDR3: CASSRQTNYGYTF; DNA: TGTGCCAGCAGCCGACAGACTAACTATGGCTACACCTTC
size: -; D: -; J: TRBJ2-3; V: TRBV20-1; CDR3: CSASIPPTFPGTQYF; DNA: TGCAGTGCTAGTATCCCACCCACCTTCCCGGGTACGCAGTATTTT
size: -; D: TRBD2; J: TRBJ2-5; V: TRBV7-6; CDR3: CASSLVAGGLGQETQYF; DNA: TGTGCCAGCAGCTTAGTTGCGGGGGGGCTGGGCCAAGAGACCCAGTACTTC
size: -; D: -; J: TRBJ2-1; V: TRBV5-1; CDR3: CASSLVVVAAYNEQFF; DNA: TGCGCCAGCAGCTTGGTAGTGGTAGCAGCCTACAATGAGCAGTTCTTC
size: -; D: -; J: TRBJ2-7; V: TRBV6-5; CDR3: CASRTPGGSYEQYF; DNA: TGTGCCAGCAGGACCCCCGGGGGATCCTACGAGCAGTACTTC
size: -; D: -; J: TRBJ1-4; V: TRBV10-2; CDR3: CASSEGQLTNEKLFF; DNA: TGCGCCAGCAGTGAAGGACAGTTAACTAATGAAAAACTGTTTTTT
size: -; D: -; J: TRBJ1-3; V: TRBV6-5; CDR3: CASSRRVSGNTIYF; DNA: TGTGCCAGCAGCCGGAGAGTTTCTGGAAACACCATATATTTT
size: few; D: TRBD2; J: TRBJ2-2; V: TRBV5-1; CDR3: CASSFRGTSGAVNTGELFF; DNA: TGCGCCAGCAGCTTTCGGGGGACTAGCGGGGCTGTGAACACCGGGGAGCTGTTTTTT
size: few; D: TRBD1; J: TRBJ1-2; V: TRBV7-8; CDR3: CASSPWDRSLNYGYTF; DNA: TGTGCCAGCAGCCCTTGGGACAGGTCACTTAACTATGGCTACACCTTC
size: -; D: TRBD2; J: TRBJ2-5; V: TRBV28; CDR3: CASSGTSGGLQETQYF; DNA: TGTGCCAGCAGTGGGACTAGCGGGGGGCTACAAGAGACCCAGTACTTC
size: -; D: TRBD1; J: TRBJ1-1; V: TRBV6-5; CDR3: CASSPTGVNTEAFF; DNA: TGTGCCAGCAGCCCCACAGGGGTGAACACTGAAGCTTTCTTT